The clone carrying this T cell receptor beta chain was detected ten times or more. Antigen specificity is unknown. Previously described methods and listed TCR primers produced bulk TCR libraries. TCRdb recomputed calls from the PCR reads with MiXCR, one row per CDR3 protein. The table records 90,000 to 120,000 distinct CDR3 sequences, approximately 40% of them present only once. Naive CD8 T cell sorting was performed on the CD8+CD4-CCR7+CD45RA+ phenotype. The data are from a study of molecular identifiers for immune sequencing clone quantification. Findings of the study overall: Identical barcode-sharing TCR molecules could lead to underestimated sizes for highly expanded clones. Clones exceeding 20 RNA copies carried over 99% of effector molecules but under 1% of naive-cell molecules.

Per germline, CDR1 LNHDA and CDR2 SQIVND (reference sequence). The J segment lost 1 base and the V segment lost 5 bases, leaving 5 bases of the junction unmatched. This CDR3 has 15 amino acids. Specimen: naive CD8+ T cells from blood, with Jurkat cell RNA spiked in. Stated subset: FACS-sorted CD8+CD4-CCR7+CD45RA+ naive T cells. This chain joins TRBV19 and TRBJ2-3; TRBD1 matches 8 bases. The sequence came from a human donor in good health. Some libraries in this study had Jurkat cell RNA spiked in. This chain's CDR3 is CASSPQGAGTDTQYF. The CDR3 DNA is TGTGCCAGTAGTCCTCAGGGGGCAGGCACAGATACGCAGTATTTT.